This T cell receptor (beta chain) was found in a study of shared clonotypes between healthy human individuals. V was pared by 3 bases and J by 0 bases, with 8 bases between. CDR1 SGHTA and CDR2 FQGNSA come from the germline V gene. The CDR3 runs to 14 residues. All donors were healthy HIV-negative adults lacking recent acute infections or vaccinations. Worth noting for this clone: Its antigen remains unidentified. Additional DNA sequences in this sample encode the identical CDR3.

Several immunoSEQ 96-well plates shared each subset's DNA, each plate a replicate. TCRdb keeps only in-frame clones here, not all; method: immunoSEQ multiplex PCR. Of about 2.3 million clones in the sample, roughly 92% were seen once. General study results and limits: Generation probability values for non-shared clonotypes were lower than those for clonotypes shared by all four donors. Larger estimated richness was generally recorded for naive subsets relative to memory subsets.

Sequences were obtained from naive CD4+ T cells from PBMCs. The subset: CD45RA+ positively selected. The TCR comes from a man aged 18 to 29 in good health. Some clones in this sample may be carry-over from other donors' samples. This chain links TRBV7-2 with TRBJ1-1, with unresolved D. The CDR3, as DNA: TGTGCCAGCAGCTTGGTGGGCCTGAACACTGAAGCTTTCTTT. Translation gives CASSLVGLNTEAFF. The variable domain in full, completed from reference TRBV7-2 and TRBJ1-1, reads GAGVSQSPSNKVTEKGKDVELRCDPISGHTALYWYRQSLGQGLEFLIYFQGNSAPDKSGLPSDRFSAERTGGSVSTLTIQRTQQEDSAVYLCASSLVGLNTEAFFGQGTRLTVV.